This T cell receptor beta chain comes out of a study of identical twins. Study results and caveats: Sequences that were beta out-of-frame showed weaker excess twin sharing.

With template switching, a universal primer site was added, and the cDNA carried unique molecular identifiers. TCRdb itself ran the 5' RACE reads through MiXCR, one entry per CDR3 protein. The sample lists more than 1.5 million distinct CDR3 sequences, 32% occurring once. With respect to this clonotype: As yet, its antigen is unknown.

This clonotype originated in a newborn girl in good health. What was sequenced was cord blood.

CDR3 sequence (DNA): TGTGCCAGCAGCCAAGATCGGACCAGGGACTATGGCTACACCTTC. The encoded protein is CASSQDRTRDYGYTF. V is TRBV4-2 and J is TRBJ1-2, with D possibly matching TRBD1 (5 bases). The germline V gene encodes CDR1 LGHNA and CDR2 YNFKEQ. The CDR3 runs to 15 residues. Trimming removed 0 bases from V and 3 bases from J, with 11 bases in between.